This TCR beta chain was sequenced in a study of T cell repertoires in aging, cancer and after chemotherapy. Study context: Donors were grouped into six age bands spanning 30 or younger through 70 or older. Study findings and constraints: Age-matched healthy donors had significantly more diverse, less clonal blood TCR repertoires than untreated cancer patients.

Germline V CDR1 and CDR2: SGHTA, FQGTGA. The CDR3 length is 15 residues. V shed 2 bases and J 5 bases; nucleotides not matched to a gene: 2. By sample share, this clonotype is medium-sized (0.01 to 0.1%). Its antigen is not identified. TCR beta rearrangements were amplified from peripheral blood genomic DNA. TRB rearrangements spanning V, D and J were amplified using mixed TRB-A/B primers. One entry per CDR3 protein results from TCRdb running MiXCR on the multiplex PCR reads. The sample carries around 12,000 distinct CDR3 sequences, around 25% recorded once. What was sequenced was blood. This chain uses TRBV7-3 with TRBJ2-1; 11 bases align to TRBD1. The receptor was derived from a human donor in good health. The CDR3 DNA is TGTGCCAGCAGCTTAGGGACAGGGGGGAACAATGAGCAGTTCTTC. As protein: CASSLGTGGNNEQFF.